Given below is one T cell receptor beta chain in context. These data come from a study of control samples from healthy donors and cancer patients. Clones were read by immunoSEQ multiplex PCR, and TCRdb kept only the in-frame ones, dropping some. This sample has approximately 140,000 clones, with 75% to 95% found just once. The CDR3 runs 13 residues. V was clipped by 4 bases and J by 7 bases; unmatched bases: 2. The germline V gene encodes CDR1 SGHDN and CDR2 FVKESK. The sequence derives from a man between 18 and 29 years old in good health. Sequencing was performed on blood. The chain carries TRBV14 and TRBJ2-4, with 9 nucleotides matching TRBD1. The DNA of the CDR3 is TGTGCCAGCAGCCGCGGGACAGGGAACATTCAGTACTTC. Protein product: CASSRGTGNIQYF.